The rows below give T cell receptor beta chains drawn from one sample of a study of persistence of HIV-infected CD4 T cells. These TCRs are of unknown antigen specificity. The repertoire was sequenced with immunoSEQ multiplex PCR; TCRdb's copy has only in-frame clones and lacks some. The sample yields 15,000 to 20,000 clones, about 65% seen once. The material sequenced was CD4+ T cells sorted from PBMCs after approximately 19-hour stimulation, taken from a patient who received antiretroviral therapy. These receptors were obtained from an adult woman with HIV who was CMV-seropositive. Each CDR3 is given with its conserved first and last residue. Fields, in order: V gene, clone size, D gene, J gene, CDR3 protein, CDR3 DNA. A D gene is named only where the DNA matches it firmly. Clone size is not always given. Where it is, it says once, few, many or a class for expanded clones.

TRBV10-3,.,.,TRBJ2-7,CAISDPHGEEAYEQYF,TGTGCCATCAGTGACCCTCACGGGGAGGAGGCCTACGAGCAGTACTTC
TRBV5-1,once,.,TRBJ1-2,CASSLLPPSGTNYGYTF,TGCGCCAGCAGCTTGTTACCCCCCTCCGGGACTAACTATGGCTACACCTTC
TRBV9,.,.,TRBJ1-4,CASSGGWVTNEKLFF,TGTGCCAGCAGCGGGGGCTGGGTAACTAATGAAAAACTGTTTTTT
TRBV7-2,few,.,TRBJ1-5,CASSLVGGGEQPQHF,TGTGCCAGCAGCTTAGTCGGAGGGGGAGAACAGCCCCAGCATTTT
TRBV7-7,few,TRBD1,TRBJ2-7,CASSASQGEFYEQYF,TGTGCTAGCAGCGCTAGCCAGGGGGAATTCTACGAGCAGTACTTC
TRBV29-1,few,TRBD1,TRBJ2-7,CSAGQGETYEQYF,TGCAGCGCCGGACAGGGAGAAACCTACGAGCAGTACTTC
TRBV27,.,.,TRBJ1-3,CASSLSGAGNTIYF,TGTGCCAGCAGTTTATCAGGCGCTGGAAACACCATATATTTT
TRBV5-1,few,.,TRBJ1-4,CASSPIGTVGDEKLFF,TGCGCCAGCAGCCCAATAGGGACGGTGGGGGATGAAAAACTGTTTTTT
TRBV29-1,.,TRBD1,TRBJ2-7,CSVEVPGTVYEQYF,TGCAGCGTTGAAGTACCTGGGACAGTCTACGAGCAGTACTTC
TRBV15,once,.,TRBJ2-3,CATSRALWPDTQYF,TGTGCCACCAGCAGAGCCCTATGGCCAGATACGCAGTATTTT
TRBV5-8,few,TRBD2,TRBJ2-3,CASSTGLAGGIDTQYF,TGTGCCAGCAGCACCGGACTAGCGGGGGGAATAGATACGCAGTATTTT
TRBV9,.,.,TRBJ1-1,CASGPWDTEAFF,TGTGCCAGCGGGCCATGGGACACTGAAGCTTTCTTT
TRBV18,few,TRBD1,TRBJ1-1,CASSPTIPGGGNTEAFF,TGTGCCAGCTCTCCAACTATTCCAGGGGGTGGTAACACTGAAGCTTTCTTT
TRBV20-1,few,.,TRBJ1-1,CSASYSQRAFF,TGCAGTGCTAGTTACAGCCAGAGGGCTTTCTTT
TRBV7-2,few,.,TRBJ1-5,CASSLKYGGDQPQHF,TGTGCCAGCAGCTTAAAGTACGGGGGCGATCAGCCCCAGCATTTT
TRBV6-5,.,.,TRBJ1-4,CASSYSGNHNEKLFF,TGTGCCAGCAGTTACTCAGGGAACCATAATGAAAAACTGTTTTTT
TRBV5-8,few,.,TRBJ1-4,CASSLLGGAGEKLFF,TGTGCCAGCAGCTTGTTGGGGGGGGCCGGTGAAAAACTGTTTTTT
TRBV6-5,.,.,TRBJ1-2,CASSYGRANYGYTF,TGTGCCAGCAGTTACGGCAGGGCGAACTATGGCTACACCTTC
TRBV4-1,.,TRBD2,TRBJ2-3,CASSQEANVAGGLFSDTQYF,TGCGCCAGCAGCCAAGAAGCGAATGTAGCGGGGGGGCTGTTTTCAGATACGCAGTATTTT
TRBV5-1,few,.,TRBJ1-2,CASSLDYGYGYTF,TGCGCCAGCAGCTTGGATTATGGTTATGGCTACACCTTC
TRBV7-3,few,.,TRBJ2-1,CASSLISGRFMNEQFF,TGTGCCAGCAGCTTAATCAGCGGGCGCTTTATGAATGAGCAGTTCTTC
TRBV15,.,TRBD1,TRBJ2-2,CATSRTRHRGRDGELFF,TGTGCCACCAGCAGAACCCGTCACAGGGGGCGCGACGGGGAGCTGTTTTTT
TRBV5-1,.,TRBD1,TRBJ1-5,CASSLGAGGTNQPQHF,TGCGCCAGCAGCTTAGGGGCAGGGGGTACAAATCAGCCCCAGCATTTT
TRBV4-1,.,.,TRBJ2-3,CASSQARRSILSTDTQYF,TGCGCCAGCAGCCAAGCGCGAAGGTCGATACTTAGCACAGATACGCAGTATTTT
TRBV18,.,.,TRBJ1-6,CASSSLQGFNSPLHF,TGTGCCAGCTCATCCCTACAGGGATTTAATTCACCCCTCCACTTT
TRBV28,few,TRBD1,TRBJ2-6,CASSPRQGVAGANVLTF,TGTGCCAGCAGTCCGAGACAGGGAGTAGCTGGGGCCAACGTCCTGACTTTC
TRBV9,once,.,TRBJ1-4,CASSVSGTSALNEKLFF,TGTGCCAGCAGCGTATCGGGGACATCCGCGTTAAATGAAAAACTGTTTTTT
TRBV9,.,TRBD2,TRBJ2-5,CASSALAGQETQYF,TGTGCCAGCAGCGCACTAGCGGGGCAAGAGACCCAGTACTTC
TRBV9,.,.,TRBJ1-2,CASSVGLGREEGYTF,TGTGCCAGCAGCGTAGGTCTCGGCAGGGAGGAAGGCTACACCTTC
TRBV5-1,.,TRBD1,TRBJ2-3,CASEATGVGTQYF,TGCGCCAGTGAGGCTACAGGGGTGGGTACGCAGTATTTT
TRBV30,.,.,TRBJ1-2,CAWVPGGYGYTF,TGTGCCTGGGTTCCCGGTGGCTATGGCTACACCTTC
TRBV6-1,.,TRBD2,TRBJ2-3,CASSEITSGGTDTQYF,TGTGCCAGCAGTGAGATTACTAGCGGGGGCACAGATACGCAGTATTTT
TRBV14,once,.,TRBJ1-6,CASSRGPGSPLHF,TGTGCCAGCAGCCGGGGCCCGGGGTCACCCCTCCACTTT
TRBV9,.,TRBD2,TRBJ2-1,CASSTSGASYNEQFF,TGTGCCAGCAGCACGAGCGGGGCCTCCTACAATGAGCAGTTCTTC
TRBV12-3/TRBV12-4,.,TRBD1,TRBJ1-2,CASSRTGGYGYTF,TGTGCCAGCAGCAGGACAGGGGGCTATGGCTACACCTTC
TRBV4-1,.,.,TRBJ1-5,CASSLRYGSDQPQHF,TGCGCCAGCAGCCTACGTTATGGATCCGATCAGCCCCAGCATTTT
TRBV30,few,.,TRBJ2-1,CAWSVRSRNEQFF,TGTGCCTGGAGTGTACGTAGCAGAAATGAGCAGTTCTTC
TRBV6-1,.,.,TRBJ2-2,CASSFTTGELFF,TGTGCCAGCAGTTTTACCACCGGGGAGCTGTTTTTT
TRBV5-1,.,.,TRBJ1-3,CASSLLGRETGNTIYF,TGCGCCAGCAGCTTGTTGGGCAGGGAGACTGGAAACACCATATATTTT
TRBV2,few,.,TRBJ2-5,CASTGHLQETQYF,TGTGCCAGCACGGGACACCTCCAAGAGACCCAGTACTTC
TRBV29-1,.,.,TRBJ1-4,CSARAIGGEKLFF,TGCAGCGCCCGTGCGATTGGCGGGGAAAAACTGTTTTTT
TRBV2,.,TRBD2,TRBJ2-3,CASSEGRLGTSRSKQYF,TGTGCCAGCAGTGAAGGTCGGTTAGGGACTAGTCGTAGTAAGCAGTATTTT
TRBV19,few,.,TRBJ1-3,CATGLNSGNTIYF,TGTGCCACAGGACTCAACTCTGGAAACACCATATATTTT
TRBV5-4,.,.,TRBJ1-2,CASSQDGQGYTF,TGTGCCAGCAGCCAGGACGGCCAGGGCTACACCTTC
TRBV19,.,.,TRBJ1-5,CASSSPRGLGQPQHF,TGTGCCAGTAGTTCCCCGAGAGGACTTGGGCAGCCCCAGCATTTT
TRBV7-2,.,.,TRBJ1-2,CASSPRRGHGYTF,TGTGCCAGCAGCCCCAGACGGGGGCATGGCTACACCTTC
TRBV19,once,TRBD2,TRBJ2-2,CASRIKTSGGTGELFF,TGTGCCAGTAGGATCAAAACTAGCGGGGGAACCGGGGAGCTGTTTTTT
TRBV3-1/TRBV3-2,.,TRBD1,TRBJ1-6,CASSPRTGNSPLHF,TGTGCCAGCAGCCCCCGGACAGGGAATTCACCCCTCCACTTT